Listed here are 20 T cell receptor beta chains from one sample, sequenced in a study of shared clonotypes between healthy human individuals. Clones were sequenced by immunoSEQ multiplex PCR, and TCRdb holds only the in-frame ones, with some missing. Of 520,000 or so clones in the sample, 79% were seen once. Sequencing was carried out using PBMCs. Receptor source: a woman aged 40 to 49 in good health. Some clones in this sample may be carry-over from other donors' samples.

The chain employs TRBV19 and TRBJ2-2, with D hard to call. The CDR3 sequence is 17 residues long. Deletions cut 3 bases from V and 2 bases from J, with 16 bases between. Germline CDR1 is LNHDA and CDR2 is SQIVND (reference sequence). The CDR3 DNA reads as TGTGCCAGTAGTATGGGCACCCGAACAAGCAACACCGGGGAGCTGTTTTTT. It yields the protein CASSMGTRTSNTGELFF.

V gene TRBV28 combines with J gene TRBJ1-4; D remains unclear. The CDR3 runs to 16 residues. Germline CDR1 MDHEN, CDR2 SYDVKM. The V end lost 6 bases, the J end lost 8 bases, and 22 bases lay between the germline ends. Here the CDR3 reads CASSKKRAEGREKLFF. The CDR3 nucleotides are TGTGCCAGCAGCAAGAAAAGGGCGGAAGGAAGGGAAAAACTGTTTTTT.

This chain uses TRBV9 with TRBJ2-3; the D gene is possibly TRBD2 (5 bases). Looked up from germline, CDR1 is SGDLS and CDR2 is YYNGEE. This CDR3 contains 13 residues. V was clipped by 3 bases and J by 5 bases, with 10 bases between them. The CDR3 bases are TGTGCCAGCAGCGGGAGGACGCTAGATACGCAGTATTTT. As protein: CASSGRTLDTQYF.

This chain links TRBV9 with TRBJ2-2; weak D call: TRBD1 (8 bases). Trimming removed 4 bases at V and 3 bases at J, with 16 bases between. The CDR3 sequence is 16 residues long. Germline lookup yields CDR1 SGDLS and CDR2 YYNGEE. The DNA of the CDR3 is TGTGCCAGCAGCCAGGGGGCGGGAGTCGACACCGGGGAGCTGTTTTTT. Its protein is CASSQGAGVDTGELFF.

The rearrangement links TRBV29-1 to TRBJ2-6; perhaps TRBD1 as D (5 bases). V shed 2 bases and J shed 0 bases, with 11 bases lying between them. CDR1 is SQVTM and CDR2 is ANQGSEA in the germline V gene. The length of the CDR3 is 16 residues. CDR3 DNA: TGCAGCGTTGAATCCACAGGCCCCTCTGGGGCCAACGTCCTGACTTTC. Its protein is CSVESTGPSGANVLTF.

The chain employs TRBV19 and TRBJ2-5; D uncertain. This CDR3 comprises 11 residues. Germline V gene sequence: CDR1 LNHDA, CDR2 SQIVND (reference sequence). V shed 4 bases and J shed 1 base, with 1 base lying between them. The CDR3: CASSTQETQYF. CDR3 coding DNA: TGTGCCAGTAGTACCCAAGAGACCCAGTACTTC. The whole variable domain, filled in from reference TRBV19 and TRBJ2-5, reads DGGITQSPKYLFRKEGQNVTLSCEQNLNHDAMYWYRQDPGQGLRLIYYSQIVNDFQKGDIAEGYSVSREKKESFPLTVTSAQKNPTAFYLCASSTQETQYFGPGTRLLVL.

The chain has TRBV10-3 and TRBJ1-4, with a possible D match to TRBD1 (6 bases). The V gene's germline CDR1 is ENHRY and CDR2 SYGVKD. The CDR3 has 15 amino acids. Trimming removed 2 bases at V and 0 bases at J, with 7 bases between. The chain's CDR3 is CAISEAGATNEKLFF. The CDR3 DNA reads as TGTGCCATCAGTGAGGCAGGGGCAACTAATGAAAAACTGTTTTTT.

Only a few counts were recorded for this clone. J is TRBJ2-7 and V is TRBV9; TRBD1 aligns across 9 bases. V lost 4 bases to trimming and J lost 6 bases; unmatched junction nucleotides: 5. The CDR3 extends over 13 amino acids. Germline V gene lookup returns CDR1 SGDLS and CDR2 YYNGEE. CDR3 amino acids: CASSSGTGSEQYF. The DNA for the CDR3 is TGTGCCAGCAGCTCCGGGACAGGGAGCGAGCAGTACTTC.

The rearrangement links TRBV7-8 to TRBJ2-3, with TRBD2 identical over 7 bases. Germline V CDR1 and CDR2: SGHVS, FQNEAQ. There are 16 residues in the CDR3. J gave up 1 base and V 3 bases, and 7 bases lay outside the gene matches. The CDR3 is CASSLPPSGRTDTQYF. In DNA, the CDR3 is TGTGCCAGCAGCTTGCCCCCTAGCGGACGCACAGATACGCAGTATTTT.

The CDR3 nucleotides read TGCGCCAGCAGCTTGGTCCCGACCGGGACTAGCGGGACCCCGAACACCGGGGAGCTGTTTTTT. Protein product: CASSLVPTGTSGTPNTGELFF. The chain recombines TRBV5-1 with TRBJ2-2, with TRBD2 matching over 13 bases. V lost 0 bases to trimming and J lost 0 bases; unmatched junction nucleotides: 11. This CDR3 is built from 21 residues. Germline V gene lookup returns CDR1 SGHRS and CDR2 YFSETQ.

The rearrangement joins TRBV6-1 to TRBJ2-3; 7 bases fit TRBD2. V shed 7 bases, J shed 2 bases, and the junction held 6 bases outside the gene matches. Per the germline V gene, CDR1 is MNHNS and CDR2 is SASEGT. This CDR3 is 14 amino acids long. CDR3 in amino acids: CASKLAEATDTQYF. DNA of the CDR3: TGTGCCAGCAAGCTAGCGGAAGCCACAGATACGCAGTATTTT.

CDR3 DNA: TGTGCCAGCAGCTCAAACCAAGGAACTGAAGCTTTCTTT. This encodes CASSSNQGTEAFF. The V call is TRBV28, the J call TRBJ1-1; D is unclear. CDR1 is MDHEN and CDR2 is SYDVKM in the germline V gene. CDR3 size: 13 residues. Trimming left V 6 bases short and J 5 bases short, with 13 bases between.

The chain combines TRBV2 with TRBJ2-7; possible D gene TRBD1, 6 bases. The V gene's germline CDR1 is SNHLY and CDR2 FYNNEI. The CDR3 has 12 amino acids. Trimming shortened V by 3 bases and J by 5 bases, and 8 bases separated the two germline ends. The CDR3 spells CASSDRGHEQYF. CDR3 sequence (DNA): TGTGCCAGCAGTGACAGGGGCCACGAGCAGTACTTC.

The sample holds a few counts of this clone. The chain has TRBV10-2 and TRBJ2-2; perhaps TRBD1 as D (6 bases). CDR3 length: 14 amino acids. Trimming removed 7 bases from V and 2 bases from J, with 11 bases in between. CDR1 and CDR2 from the germline V gene are WSHSY and SAAADI. The CDR3 sequence: CASKWDTNTGELFF. CDR3 bases: TGCGCCAGCAAGTGGGACACCAACACCGGGGAGCTGTTTTTT.

The J gene is TRBJ2-7, the V gene TRBV18; D is undetermined. The germline V gene has CDR1 KGHSH and CDR2 LQKENI. Trimming removed 1 base at V and 1 base at J, with 17 bases between. The CDR3 sequence is 17 residues long. CDR3 protein: CASSPRRGSQLSYEQYF. The CDR3 bases are TGTGCCAGCTCACCACGCAGAGGCTCCCAACTTTCCTACGAGCAGTACTTC.

V and J are TRBV5-1 and TRBJ2-1, with 13 nucleotides matching TRBD2. The germline V gene has CDR1 SGHRS and CDR2 YFSETQ. The J segment lost 5 bases and the V segment lost 3 bases, leaving 8 bases of the junction unmatched. The CDR3 is 17 residues long. The CDR3 here is CASSSNPGTSGDNEQFF. The CDR3 DNA sequence: TGCGCCAGCAGCTCGAATCCCGGGACTAGCGGGGACAATGAGCAGTTCTTC.

V gene TRBV7-2 combines with J gene TRBJ2-7, with unresolved D. V shed 5 bases and J shed 0 bases, with 11 bases lying between them. CDR1 SGHTA and CDR2 FQGNSA come from the germline V gene. The CDR3 contains 14 residues. CDR3 residues: CASSIVLSSYEQYF. CDR3 sequence (DNA): TGTGCCAGCAGCATAGTTTTGAGCTCCTACGAGCAGTACTTC.

This chain connects TRBV6-5 to TRBJ2-2, with 9 bases identical to TRBD2. Per the germline V gene, CDR1 is MNHEY and CDR2 is SVGAGI. The CDR3 consists of 16 residues. V gave up 4 bases and J gave up 4 bases; unmatched junction bases: 7. The CDR3 nucleotides read TGTGCCAGCAGTTTCTTAGCGGGAGTGGGCACCGGGGAGCTGTTTTTT. As protein: CASSFLAGVGTGELFF.

This sequence joins TRBV4-3 and TRBJ2-7, with D perhaps matching TRBD1 (5 bases). This CDR3 region has 16 residues. Trimming removed 1 base at V and 2 bases at J, with 15 bases between. Looked up from germline, CDR1 is LGHNA and CDR2 is YSLEER. The CDR3 sequence is CASSQARAKDPYEQYF. The CDR3, as DNA: TGCGCCAGCAGCCAAGCCAGGGCCAAAGACCCCTACGAGCAGTACTTC.

This clone was detected only once. The V gene is TRBV25-1, the J gene TRBJ2-1; D might be TRBD2 (5 bases). The CDR3 is 15 residues long. V was cut by 2 bases and J by 3 bases, with 11 bases left in between. Germline loops: CDR1 MGHDK, CDR2 SYGVNS. The chain's CDR3 is CASSEPREGYNEQFF. The CDR3 nucleotides read TGTGCCAGCAGTGAACCCCGAGAGGGCTACAATGAGCAGTTCTTC.